The 11 T cell receptor beta chains below were found in one sample sequenced in a study of CD8 T cells in ankylosing spondylitis. TCRdb ran MiXCR on the 5' RACE reads and lists one entry per CDR3 protein. The table records 69,000 or so distinct CDR3 sequences, 5.3% of them present only once. The sample consisted of blood, either unsorted or a sorted T cell fraction (not recorded which). All receptors come from a male donor with ankylosing spondylitis or in good health (not recorded which).

As regards this clonotype: A much larger clonotype is one base distant, so this may be a read error. The gene calls are TRBV7-2 and TRBJ2-7; D is unclear. In germline, CDR1 is SGHTA, CDR2 FQGNSA. This CDR3 has 14 amino acids. CDR3 amino acids: CASRLAGSSYEQYF. For the CDR3, the DNA is TGTGCCAGCAGATTAGCCGGTAGCTCCTACGAGCAGTACTTC.

This clonotype was seen ten or more times. This chain links TRBV18 with TRBJ2-5; D possibly corresponds to TRBD2 (5 bases). The CDR3 sequence is 13 residues long. Per germline, CDR1 KGHSH and CDR2 LQKENI. With 5 bases removed from V and 2 bases from J, the gap between germline ends came to 9 bases. CDR3 amino acids: CASSSGVQETQYF. The DNA for the CDR3 is TGTGCCAGCTCATCCGGGGTACAAGAGACCCAGTACTTC.

This clonotype occurred many times. This chain joins TRBV7-6 and TRBJ2-3; D is tentatively TRBD1 or TRBD2 (6 bases each). The CDR3 extends over 18 amino acids. V lost 7 bases, J lost 6 bases, and 29 bases lay in between. Looked up from germline, CDR1 is SGHVS and CDR2 is FNYEAQ. The CDR3 region has the DNA TGTGCCAGCACCCCACAGAGGGGGGACGCCTCGGGATACGATACGCAGTATTTT. Translated: CASTPQRGDASGYDTQYF. Variable domain in full (rest from reference TRBV7-6 and TRBJ2-3): GAGVSQSPRYKVTKRGQDVALRCDPISGHVSLYWYRQALGQGPEFLTYFNYEAQQDKSGLPNDRFSAERPEGSISTLTIQRTEQRDSAMYRCASTPQRGDASGYDTQYFGPGTRLTVL.

This clonotype was counted ten times or more. The CDR3 spells CASSDSGGRGDTQYF. As DNA, the CDR3 is TGTGCCAGCAGCGATAGCGGGGGTCGGGGGGATACGCAGTATTTT. The chain joins TRBV7-3 to TRBJ2-3, with 9 bases matching TRBD2. V lost 5 bases to trimming and J lost 6 bases; unmatched junction nucleotides: 9. The CDR3 is 15 residues long. Germline CDR1 SGHTA, CDR2 FQGTGA.

This clonotype was observed at least ten times. The chain employs TRBV9 and TRBJ1-1; the match to TRBD1 covers 9 bases. CDR1 SGDLS and CDR2 YYNGEE come from the germline V gene. The CDR3 extends over 16 amino acids. J was trimmed by 5 bases and V by 3 bases; bases with no gene match: 11. The DNA of the CDR3 is TGTGCCAGCAGCGGGGGACAGGGCCCGACGGGGACTGAAGCTTTCTTT. Translation: CASSGGQGPTGTEAFF.

This clonotype was detected ten times or more. The chain combines TRBV2 with TRBJ2-7; D unclear. With 3 bases removed from V and 3 bases from J, the gap between germline ends came to 6 bases. CDR1 and CDR2 from the germline V gene are SNHLY and FYNNEI. The CDR3 totals 12 residues. The DNA for the CDR3 is TGTGCCAGCAGTGAGGGCTACTACGAGCAGTACTTC. Its protein is CASSEGYYEQYF.

This clonotype was recorded many times. This rearrangement joins TRBV28 to TRBJ1-1, with 9 nucleotides matching TRBD1. The CDR3 spans 15 residues. V shed 8 bases and J 4 bases; nucleotides not matched to a gene: 11. In germline, CDR1 is MDHEN, CDR2 SYDVKM. The CDR3 bases are TGTGCCAGCGTCTCGACAGGGGGAATTAGCACTGAAGCTTTCTTT. Translated, it gives CASVSTGGISTEAFF.

This clonotype was found many times. The V gene is TRBV12-3 or TRBV12-4, the J gene TRBJ2-7; D is perhaps TRBD1 or TRBD2 (6 bases each). V was clipped by 7 bases and J by 6 bases, with 10 bases between them. The CDR3 spans 11 residues. The CDR3 loop reads CASKGGGEQYF. DNA for the CDR3: TGTGCCAGCAAAGGAGGGGGCGAGCAGTACTTC.

This clonotype was counted at least ten times. In DNA form, the CDR3 reads TGTGCCAGCAGCTTGGACAGGGTTTTCGGGCAGTACTTC. Translating gives CASSLDRVFGQYF. The V call is TRBV5-6, the J call TRBJ2-7, with a possible D match to TRBD1 (6 bases). Germline V gene sequence: CDR1 SGHDT, CDR2 YYEEEE. CDR3 length equals 13 residues. Deletions cut 0 bases from V and 9 bases from J, with 13 bases between.

In its sample, this clonotype was seen many times. This sequence joins TRBV29-1 and TRBJ2-3; no clear D gene. CDR3 length: 13 amino acids. Germline-derived CDR1 and CDR2 are SQVTM and ANQGSEA. Trimming removed 7 bases from V and 1 base from J, with 12 bases in between. As DNA, the CDR3 is TGCAGCGGAGCCCGGGCGGGCACAGATACGCAGTATTTT. It yields the protein CSGARAGTDTQYF.

This clonotype occurred many times. The CDR3 region is CASDMNNQPQHF. CDR3 coding DNA: TGTGCCAGCGACATGAACAATCAGCCCCAGCATTTT. The gene calls are TRBV28 and TRBJ1-5; D not certain. Trimming cost V 8 bases and J 3 bases, with 8 bases left between them. This CDR3 contains 12 residues. The germline V gene encodes CDR1 MDHEN and CDR2 SYDVKM.